Shown below are 2 T cell receptor beta chains from a single sample sequenced in a study of cytomegalovirus exposure and HLA in healthy donors. PCR was performed using 60 Vbeta and 13 Jbeta primers. Repertoires were generated with immunoSEQ multiplex PCR, while TCRdb's copy carries only in-frame clones and drops some. Its listing shows 65,000 to 80,000 clones. Input material: PBMCs. Source of these receptors: a man aged 25-45 years in good health and CMV-seronegative.

CDR3 loop: CASSPDRALYGYTF. The CDR3 DNA sequence: TGTGCCAGCTCACCAGACAGGGCACTCTATGGCTACACCTTC. J is TRBJ1-2 and V is TRBV18, with TRBD1 matching 7 bases. This CDR3 comprises 14 residues. Germline V gene sequence: CDR1 KGHSH, CDR2 LQKENI. With 2 bases clipped from V and 4 bases from J, the junction kept 4 bases outside the gene matches.

This chain joins TRBV6-1 and TRBJ2-7, with 7 bases aligning to TRBD2. V lost 0 bases, J lost 0 bases, and 5 bases stayed unmatched. The CDR3 loop spans 16 amino acids. Germline-derived CDR1 and CDR2 are MNHNS and SASEGT. The CDR3 coding sequence is TGTGCCAGCAGTGAAGCCGGGGGAGGGACCTCCTACGAGCAGTACTTC. It yields the protein CASSEAGGGTSYEQYF.